This T cell receptor beta chain was recovered during a study of shared clonotypes between healthy human individuals. J gave up 3 bases and V 5 bases, and 9 bases lay outside the gene matches. Germline V gives CDR1 SGHAT, CDR2 FQNNGV. This CDR3 region has 16 residues. The method was immunoSEQ multiplex PCR; TCRdb's version includes in-frame clones alone and lacks a portion of them. The table has about 480,000 clones, about three quarters seen once. Findings and limits, study-wide: Sampling covered blood only; tissue repertoires likely differ.

Healthy HIV-negative adults without recent acute infections or vaccinations served as donors. This clone showed up many times. Its specificity is unknown. The sequencing input was PBMCs. The chain uses TRBV11-2 and TRBJ2-7; 11 bases map to TRBD2. The clonotype was recovered from a middle-aged woman in good health. Some clones in this sample may be carry-over from other donors' samples. The CDR3 bases are TGTGCCAGCAGCCCCTTCTTAGCGGGAGGGAACTACGAGCAGTACTTC. Protein: CASSPFLAGGNYEQYF.